This TCR beta chain was retrieved from a study of T cells in Graves' hyperthyroidism and ophthalmopathy (dated by TCRdb to 2018 to 2020). For the wider study: Peripheral blood was sampled at the time of initial diagnosis, prior to any treatment. Prospective prediction of ophthalmopathy was tested in an independent validation cohort consisting of 18 hyperthyroidism patients and some 16 patients who later progressed to ophthalmopathy. TCR Vbeta CDR3 sequencing of 135 peripheral blood samples (roughly 41 ophthalmopathy, 70 to 85 hyperthyroidism and roughly 17 progressor patients) is reported in the paper. The 95 to 100 discovery patients were divided at random into training and test sets in a 7:3 ratio. The study also compared thyroid tissue and blood T-cell repertoires from roughly 6 Graves' hyperthyroidism patients. To identify distinguishing TCR V-J signatures, a discovery cohort of 100 patients was used, comprising some 43 with Graves' ophthalmopathy and 57 with stable Graves' hyperthyroidism. Once sampling was done, hyperthyroidism patients were given methimazole at a starting dose of 30 mg daily, whereas ophthalmopathy patients were given high-dose intravenous methylprednisolone. Broad study findings and their caveats: Most expanded thyroid clonotypes (frequency above 0.001) were also found in blood, which suggests that blood repertoires may mirror thyroid immune responses. No statistical method was used to fix the sample size in advance, and group allocation was not hidden from the investigators. A model built on a 13 V-J signature distinguished ophthalmopathy from stable hyperthyroidism, reaching roughly 88% sensitivity and about 81% specificity in cross-validation and 80%/75% in testing. In validation, progression to ophthalmopathy was predicted by the model with 70.59% sensitivity and 72.22% specificity, a median of 6.5 months before onset.

Ophthalmopathy patients had moderately to severely active disease, with a Clinical Activity Score of 3 or more, a NOSPECS grade of 4 or more, and a disease duration of less than 3 months. Exclusion was applied to patients with uncontrolled infections, other autoimmune diseases, pregnancy or lactation. Diagnoses relied on clinical symptoms, serum thyroxine and TRAb, thyroid ultrasound and orbital computed tomography. PBMCs were separated from 7.5 to 10 ml of fresh peripheral blood using Ficoll-Paque density gradient centrifugation. Total RNA was extracted using Trizol reagent, and RNA quality was assessed on an Agilent 2100 Bioanalyzer. The TCR beta CDR3 regions were amplified from RNA transcripts. A first-round RT-PCR of the TCR CDR3 used the HTBI primer set with the Qiagen OneStep RT-PCR kit. Libraries were constructed in a second round of multiplex PCR, after which size selection and purification were carried out. Libraries were sequenced paired-end with 100 bp reads on an Illumina HiSeq2000. The original pipeline was this. SOAPnuke was used to process the raw data, throwing out any read that contained adapters or uncalled bases, had a mean Phred below 15, or lacked an exact constant-primer or identifier match. COPE v1.2.5 was used to merge the high-quality paired reads, and each unique nucleotide sequence was defined as a clonotype. MiTCR v1.1 was used to align clonotypes to the IMGT TRBV, TRBD and TRBJ reference segments. The analysis included only V-J combinations with a frequency above 0.0001, which together covered around 99% of the repertoires. A TCS score was defined as the ratio between F50 (clonal expansion) and ExV (chaos), using BLOSUM62-based TCRdist between CDR3 peptides within each V-J. Welch's t-statistics and random forest reduced some 510 V-J features to 13, which were used in a naive Bayes classifier (R e1071). TCRdb reran the public reads through fastp at Q25 and MiXCR, keeping productive beta chains. All rows with the same CDR3 protein become a single entry with the most common DNA and genes. The V and J calls follow TCRdb's processing rather than the paper's. The sample table lists approximately 530,000 distinct CDR3 sequences, 20% of them with a count of one. The ten largest clonotypes hold 47% of the sample.

This clonotype has a handful of counts. Its antigen target is currently unknown. The record has no base qualities; no much larger clone is one base away. The TCR sequence derives from a man aged 35 to 55 with Graves' ophthalmopathy. The sequenced sample was blood.

The CDR3 reads CASSMRSGSDYNEQFF. The bases read TGTGCCAGTAGTATGCGGTCCGGGAGCGACTACAATGAGCAGTTCTTC. The rearrangement joined TRBV19 to TRBJ2-1; TRBD2 is perhaps the D gene, given 6 matching bases. A distance of 15 bases separates the germline ends of V and J, which lose 3 bases and 3 bases respectively. CDR1 and CDR2 are drawn from the germline V gene (reference sequence): LNHDA, SQIVND. The CDR3 goes from the cysteine to the phenylalanine over 16 residues. Left in the record is the CDR3 DNA by itself, 48 bases read in frame from the first base.